This T cell receptor (beta chain) was sequenced in a study of spatial heterogeneity in lung cancer. Time point in this sample: blood at routine non-recurrence follow-up after resection. No cells were sorted before sequencing. The whole RNA sequenced was extracted from tumor, nontumor lung or frozen PBMC. The germline V and J ends were trimmed by 5 bases and 0 bases, with 13 bases remaining between them. This CDR3 is 14 amino acids long. In germline, CDR1 is DFQATT, CDR2 SNEGSKA (reference sequence). TCRdb recomputed calls from the 5' RACE reads with MiXCR, one row per CDR3 protein. The sample records about 43,000 distinct CDR3 sequences, 20% to 25% being singletons.

This chain uses TRBV20-1 with TRBJ1-2, with D possibly TRBD1 on 5 matching bases. Here the sequenced sample was PBMCs, taken at follow-up. The receptor comes from a female donor with early-stage non-small cell lung cancer. CDR3 in DNA: TGCAGTGCTCCAGTGCTGACAGCTAACTATGGCTACACCTTC. Translating it yields CSAPVLTANYGYTF.